This T cell receptor beta chain was obtained from a study of blood T cell repertoires in COVID-19. Study in general: COVID-19 samples, acute and convalescent, were from the United States, Italy and Spain.

Trimming took 4 bases from V and 8 from J, leaving 10 bases between them. This CDR3 comprises 12 residues. The germline V gene encodes CDR1 KGHDR and CDR2 SFDVKD. Only in-frame clones appear in the TCRdb table, and some are missing; sequencing was by immunoSEQ multiplex PCR. The table records roughly 150,000 clones, around four fifths of them present only once. This chain connects TRBV24-1 to TRBJ1-2; the D gene is possibly TRBD1 (5 bases). The source material was peripheral blood. This receptor was obtained from a man aged 70-80 years with acute or convalescent COVID-19. The CDR3 DNA sequence: TGTGCCACCAGTGACCAGGGATACGGCTACACCTTC. This translates into CATSDQGYGYTF.